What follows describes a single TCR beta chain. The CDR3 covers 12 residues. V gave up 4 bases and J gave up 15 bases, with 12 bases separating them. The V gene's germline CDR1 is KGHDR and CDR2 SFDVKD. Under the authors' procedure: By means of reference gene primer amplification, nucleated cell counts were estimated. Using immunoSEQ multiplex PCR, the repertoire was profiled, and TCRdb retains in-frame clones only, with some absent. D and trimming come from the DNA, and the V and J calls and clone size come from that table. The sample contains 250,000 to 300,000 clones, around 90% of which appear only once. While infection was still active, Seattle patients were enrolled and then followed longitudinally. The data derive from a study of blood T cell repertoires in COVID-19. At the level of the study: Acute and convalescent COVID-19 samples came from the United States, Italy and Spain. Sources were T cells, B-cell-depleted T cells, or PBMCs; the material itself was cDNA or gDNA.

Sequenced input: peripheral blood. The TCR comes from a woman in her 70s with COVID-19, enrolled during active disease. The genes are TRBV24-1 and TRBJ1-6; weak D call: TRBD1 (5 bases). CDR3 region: CATSDNTGFLHF. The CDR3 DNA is TGTGCCACCAGTGACAACACAGGATTCCTCCACTTT.